This TCR beta chain was recorded in a study of blood T cell repertoires in COVID-19. Study summary: In Cohort 3, a recovered donor had either two negative PCRs, clearance, or symptom resolution. Sources were T cells, B-cell-depleted T cells, or PBMCs; the material itself was cDNA or gDNA.

This table comes from immunoSEQ multiplex PCR, and its TCRdb copy is limited to in-frame clones, with some not included. Of over 200,000 clones listed, roughly nine tenths are singletons. This CDR3 is built from 11 residues. The V and J ends lost 7 bases and 3 bases respectively, with 6 bases between them. Germline loops: CDR1 LNHDA, CDR2 SQIVND (reference sequence). This clone was seen more than once but under ten times. In terms of age and location, participants ranged from about 18 to 89 years and lived in about two dozen US areas. The clonotype was recovered from a woman aged 45-65 years in a cohort exposed to, infected with or recovered from COVID-19 (not recorded which). This rearrangement joins TRBV19 to TRBJ1-1; D unresolved. The sequenced material came from PBMCs or T cells enriched from blood (not recorded which). This CDR3 reads CASKQHTEAFF. The CDR3 DNA follows: TGTGCCAGTAAACAGCACACTGAAGCTTTCTTT.